Following are 5 T cell receptor beta chains from one sample sequenced in a study of blood T cell repertoires in COVID-19. Produced via immunoSEQ multiplex PCR; TCRdb's table is partial and in-frame only. Altogether about 260,000 clones are present, 70% to 90% being singletons, with the ten largest covering 2.3%. The sample comprised peripheral blood. All receptors come from a woman aged 45-65 years with acute or convalescent COVID-19.

The gene calls are TRBV28 and TRBJ2-1; TRBD1 is a possible D gene (6 bases). Trimming left V 5 bases short and J 3 bases short, with 14 bases between. Germline-derived CDR1 and CDR2 are MDHEN and SYDVKM. This CDR3 region has 15 residues. The CDR3 nucleotides are TGTGCCAGCAGTGTCACAGGGTCGAACTACAATGAGCAGTTCTTC. It translates to CASSVTGSNYNEQFF.

This chain uses TRBV27 with TRBJ1-6; no clear D. Trimming took 0 bases from V and 4 from J, leaving 7 bases between them. Germline CDR1 is MNHEY and CDR2 is SMNVEV (reference sequence). This CDR3 contains 15 residues. CDR3 sequence: CASSLSGSYNSPLHF. Written as DNA, the CDR3 is TGTGCCAGCAGTTTATCGGGCAGTTATAATTCACCCCTCCACTTT.

The chain has TRBV19 and TRBJ2-1, with D tentatively TRBD2 (5 bases). The CDR3 loop spans 14 amino acids. Germline assignment: CDR1 LNHDA and CDR2 SQIVND (reference sequence). V lost 5 bases and J lost 1, with 9 bases in between. The CDR3 is CASSLRASYNEQFF. Here the CDR3 DNA reads TGTGCCAGTAGTTTGCGGGCGTCCTACAATGAGCAGTTCTTC.

The V gene is TRBV10-3, the J gene TRBJ2-1; 8 bases are shared with TRBD1. V was pared by 0 bases and J by 4 bases, with 2 bases of the junction left unmatched. The CDR3 is 15 amino acids. Germline values: CDR1 ENHRY, CDR2 SYGVKD. This CDR3 reads CAISESRTGYNEQFF. As DNA, the CDR3 is TGTGCCATCAGTGAGTCGAGGACAGGGTACAATGAGCAGTTCTTC.

This chain joins TRBV24-1 and TRBJ1-5; 12 nucleotides match TRBD1. This CDR3 contains 17 residues. In germline, CDR1 is KGHDR, CDR2 SFDVKD. Losses at the gene ends were 2 bases for V and 7 bases for J; bases not matched to a gene: 8. In nucleotides, the CDR3 is TGTGCCACCAGTGATTCCGGGACAGGGGGCTTTCGGCAGCCCCAGCATTTT. Amino acid sequence: CATSDSGTGGFRQPQHF.